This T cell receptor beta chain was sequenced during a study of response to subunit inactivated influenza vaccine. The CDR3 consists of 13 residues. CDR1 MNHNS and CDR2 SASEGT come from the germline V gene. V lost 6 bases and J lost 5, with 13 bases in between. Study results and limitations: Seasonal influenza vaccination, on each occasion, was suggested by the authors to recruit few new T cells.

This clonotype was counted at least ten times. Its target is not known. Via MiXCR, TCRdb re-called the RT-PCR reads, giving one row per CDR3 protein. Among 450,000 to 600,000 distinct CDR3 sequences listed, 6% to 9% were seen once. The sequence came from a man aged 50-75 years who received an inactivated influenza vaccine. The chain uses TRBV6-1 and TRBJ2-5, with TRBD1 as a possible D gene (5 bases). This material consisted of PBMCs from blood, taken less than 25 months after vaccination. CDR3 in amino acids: CASSIRVEETQYF. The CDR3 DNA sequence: TGTGCCAGCAGCATCAGGGTTGAGGAGACCCAGTACTTC.